This passage covers 7 T cell receptor beta chains from one sample sequenced in a study of blood T cell repertoires in COVID-19. This table comes from immunoSEQ multiplex PCR, and its TCRdb copy is limited to in-frame clones, with some not included. Of some 200,000 clones detected, about four fifths appear once; the ten largest clones hold around 7.8%. Sequencing was performed on peripheral blood. These receptors were collected from a woman older than 75 with COVID-19, enrolled during active disease.

The chain joins TRBV4-2 to TRBJ1-2; 7 bases are shared with TRBD1. Trimming took 3 bases from V and 6 from J; bases not matched to a gene: 10. This CDR3 comprises 15 residues. Germline lookup yields CDR1 LGHNA and CDR2 YNFKEQ. The CDR3 reads CASSQATGRGDGYTF. The CDR3 DNA is TGTGCCAGCAGCCAGGCGACAGGGAGAGGGGATGGCTACACCTTC.

The genes are TRBV10-3 and TRBJ2-7; possible D gene TRBD2, 7 bases. CDR1 and CDR2 from the germline V gene are ENHRY and SYGVKD. CDR3 length: 13 residues. The V end lost 6 bases, the J end lost 4 bases, and 13 bases lay between the germline ends. The CDR3 region has the DNA TGTGCCATCAGCCCCGGGGGGCTGTACGAGCAGTACTTC. It specifies CAISPGGLYEQYF.

V usage is TRBV2 and J usage is TRBJ2-1, with 8 bases that match TRBD1. CDR3 size: 14 residues. Trimming cost V 0 bases and J 10 bases; bases outside gene matches: 5. Germline lookup yields CDR1 SNHLY and CDR2 FYNNEI. CDR3 DNA sequence: TGTGCCAGCAGTGAAGCTACCCGACAGGGGGAGCAGTTCTTC. Translation: CASSEATRQGEQFF.

The CDR3 DNA sequence: TGCGCCAGCAGCCAAGATGTCCAACAGAAGATCACCTTC. Translation: CASSQDVQQKITF. The chain carries TRBV4-1 and TRBJ1-2, with D uncertain. This CDR3 has 13 amino acids. Trimming left V 0 bases short and J 13 bases short, with 15 bases between. Germline-derived CDR1 and CDR2 are MGHRA and YSYEKL.

This rearrangement joins TRBV18 to TRBJ1-1; 8 nucleotides line up with TRBD1. V lost 5 bases, J lost 4 bases, and 6 bases stayed unmatched. Germline assignment: CDR1 KGHSH and CDR2 LQKENI. The CDR3 is 14 amino acids. The CDR3 nucleotides are TGTGCCAGCTCATCAGGGACAGGACTCACTGAAGCTTTCTTT. This encodes CASSSGTGLTEAFF.

The V and J genes are TRBV5-1 and TRBJ2-5; 13 nucleotides agree with TRBD2. V lost 3 bases to trimming and J lost 9 bases; unmatched junction nucleotides: 5. Germline V gene data show CDR1 as SGHRS and CDR2 as YFSETQ. The CDR3 has 14 amino acids. The CDR3 here is CASSYTSGRAAQYF. The CDR3 DNA is TGCGCCAGCAGCTATACTAGCGGGAGGGCCGCCCAGTACTTC. Using reference TRBV5-1 and TRBJ2-5 for the parts outside the CDR3, the full variable domain is KAGVTQTPRYLIKTRGQQVTLSCSPISGHRSVSWYQQTPGQGLQFLFEYFSETQRNKGNFPGRFSGRQFSNSRSEMNVSTLELGDSALYLCASSYTSGRAAQYFGPGTRLLVL.

CDR3 in DNA: TGTGCCAGCAGTGAAGCGAAGACAGCCCTAAATTCACCCCTCCACTTT. It encodes CASSEAKTALNSPLHF. The chain is built from TRBV6-1 and TRBJ1-6; the D gene is possibly TRBD1 (5 bases). The CDR3 totals 16 residues. Germline CDR1 MNHNS, CDR2 SASEGT. Trimming pared 0 bases from V and 7 bases from J, leaving 13 bases between.